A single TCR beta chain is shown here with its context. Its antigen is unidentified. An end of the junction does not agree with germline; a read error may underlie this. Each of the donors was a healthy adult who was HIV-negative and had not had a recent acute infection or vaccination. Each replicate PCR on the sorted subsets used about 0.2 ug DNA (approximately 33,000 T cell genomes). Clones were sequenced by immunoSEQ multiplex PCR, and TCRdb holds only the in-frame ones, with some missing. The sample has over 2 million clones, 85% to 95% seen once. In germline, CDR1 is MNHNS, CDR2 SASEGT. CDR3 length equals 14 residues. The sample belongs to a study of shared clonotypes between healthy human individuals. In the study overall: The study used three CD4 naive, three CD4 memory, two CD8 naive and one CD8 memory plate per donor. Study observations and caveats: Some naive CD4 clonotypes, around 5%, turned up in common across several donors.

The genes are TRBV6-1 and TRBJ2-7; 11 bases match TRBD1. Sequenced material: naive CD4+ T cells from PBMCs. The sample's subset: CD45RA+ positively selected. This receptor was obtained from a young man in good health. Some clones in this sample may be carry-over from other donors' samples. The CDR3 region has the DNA TGTGCCACCAGTACCGGGACAGGGGGCTACGAGCAGTACTTC. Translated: CATSTGTGGYEQYF.